This T cell receptor (beta chain) was profiled in a study of blood T cell repertoires in COVID-19. Study-wide background: Italy, Spain and the United States were the sources of the convalescent and acute COVID-19 samples. PBMCs, B-cell-depleted T cells, or T cells provided the cDNA or gDNA that made up the material.

Methods used by the authors: Estimation of nucleated cell counts relied on the amplification of reference gene primers. The method was immunoSEQ multiplex PCR; TCRdb's version includes in-frame clones alone and lacks a portion of them. That table furnishes V, J and clone size, whereas the DNA furnished D and trimming. The sample has 45,000 to 50,000 clones, 65% to 85% seen once. CDR3 size: 14 residues. Germline assignment: CDR1 MDHEN and CDR2 SYDVKM. Losses at the gene ends were 10 bases for V and 7 bases for J; bases not matched to a gene: 10. The chain has TRBV28 and TRBJ2-5, with TRBD2 matching over 12 bases. The origin of this receptor is an elderly man in a cohort sampled during active COVID-19. The sample consisted of peripheral blood. The chain's CDR3 is CANQPPGLAGTQYF. The CDR3 region has the DNA TGTGCCAACCAACCCCCGGGACTAGCGGGGACCCAGTACTTC.